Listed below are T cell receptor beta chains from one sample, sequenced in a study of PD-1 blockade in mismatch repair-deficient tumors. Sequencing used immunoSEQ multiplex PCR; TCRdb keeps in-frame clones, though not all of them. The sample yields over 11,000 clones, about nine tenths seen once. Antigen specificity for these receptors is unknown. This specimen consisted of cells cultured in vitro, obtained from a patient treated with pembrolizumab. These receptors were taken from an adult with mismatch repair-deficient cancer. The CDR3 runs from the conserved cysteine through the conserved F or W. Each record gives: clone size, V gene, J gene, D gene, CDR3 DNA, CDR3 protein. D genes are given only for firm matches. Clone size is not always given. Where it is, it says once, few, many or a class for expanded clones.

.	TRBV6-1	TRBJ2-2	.	TGTGCCAGCAGTGTCCTACTAGATACGAACACCGGGGAGCTGTTTTTT	CASSVLLDTNTGELFF
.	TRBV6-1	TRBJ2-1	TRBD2	TGTGCCAGCAGTGATCGCGGGAGTCCCAATGAGCAGTTCTTC	CASSDRGSPNEQFF
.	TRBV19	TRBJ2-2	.	TGTGCCAGTAGTCGTCGTCAGGGGTCCACCGGGGAGCTGTTTTTT	CASSRRQGSTGELFF
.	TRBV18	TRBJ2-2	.	TGTGCCAGCTCACCCATGGAGGGCCAGCTGAACACCGGGGAGCTGTTTTTT	CASSPMEGQLNTGELFF
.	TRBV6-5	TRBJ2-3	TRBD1	TGTGCCAGCAGTTCCCCGGGACAGGCCAGCACAGATACGCAGTATTTT	CASSSPGQASTDTQYF
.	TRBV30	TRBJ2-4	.	TGTGCCTGGAGCAGTGACAGCATAGCCAAAAACATTCAGTACTTC	CAWSSDSIAKNIQYF
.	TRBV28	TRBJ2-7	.	TGTGCCAGCAGTTTAACCCTATGGGACGACTCCTACGAGCAGTACTTC	CASSLTLWDDSYEQYF
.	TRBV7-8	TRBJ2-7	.	TGTGCCAGCAGCCCGTCGGGTGGGTTTGGGTACGAGCAGTACTTC	CASSPSGGFGYEQYF
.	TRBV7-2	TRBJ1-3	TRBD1	TGTGCCAGCAGCTTACAGGGGGCGTACGGAAACACCATATATTTT	CASSLQGAYGNTIYF
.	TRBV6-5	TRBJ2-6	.	TGTGCCAGCAGGTCGGCGGGGTCGGGGGCCAACGTCCTGACTTTC	CASRSAGSGANVLTF
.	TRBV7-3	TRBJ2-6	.	TGTGCCAGCAGCCCAGTCCGGGGTCCTGGGGCCAACGTCCTGACTTTC	CASSPVRGPGANVLTF
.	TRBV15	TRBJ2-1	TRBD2	TGTGCCACCAGCAAGACTAGCGGGAGGGCCAACAATGAGCAGTTCTTC	CATSKTSGRANNEQFF
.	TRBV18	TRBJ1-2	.	TGTGCCAGCTCACGGGCGGATGGCTACACCTTC	CASSRADGYTF
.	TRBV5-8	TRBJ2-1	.	TGTGCCAGCAGCTTGGGGGGGGTACGAGCCTGGATCCACAATGAGCAGTTCTTC	CASSLGGVRAWIHNEQFF
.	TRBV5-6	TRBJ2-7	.	TGTGCCAGCAGCTTGCTGGGGCAGGGACTTGGCGAGCAGTACTTC	CASSLLGQGLGEQYF
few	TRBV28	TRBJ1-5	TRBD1	TGTGCCGGGGGGGACAGGGGCCGTCAGCCCCAGCATTTT	CAGGDRGRQPQHF
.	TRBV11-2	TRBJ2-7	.	TGTGCCAGCAGCTTAGACGGCTACGAGCAGTACTTC	CASSLDGYEQYF
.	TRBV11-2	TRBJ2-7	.	TGTGCCAGCAGCTTAGGTAGCGGAAGGTACGAGCAGTACTTC	CASSLGSGRYEQYF
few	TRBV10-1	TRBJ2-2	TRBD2	TGCGCCAGCACCGATAGCGGGAGAACCGGGGAGCTGTTTTTT	CASTDSGRTGELFF
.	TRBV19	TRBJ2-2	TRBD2	TGTGCCAGTAGACAGGGACTAGCATTGACCGGGGAGCTGTTTTTT	CASRQGLALTGELFF
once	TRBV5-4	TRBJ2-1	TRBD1	TGTGCCAGCAGCATGACAGGGTTGGGTTACAATGAGCAGTTCTTC	CASSMTGLGYNEQFF
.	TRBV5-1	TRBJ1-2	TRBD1	TGCGCCAGCAGCCGGACAGGGGACTATGGCTACACCTTC	CASSRTGDYGYTF
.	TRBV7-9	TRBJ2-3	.	TGTGCCAGCAGCCGCGATCCCACGGGCACAGATACGCAGTATTTT	CASSRDPTGTDTQYF
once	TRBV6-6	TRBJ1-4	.	TGTGCCAGCAGTTACGGGTCGGGTACAGGGAACGAAAAACTGTTTTTT	CASSYGSGTGNEKLFF
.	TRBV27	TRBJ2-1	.	TGTGCCAGCAGGACGGGACCCCGGTTCACCTACAATGAGCAGTTCTTC	CASRTGPRFTYNEQFF
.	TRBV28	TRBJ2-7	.	TGTGCCAGCAGTTTGGTAGTGGTGGGACTTTACGCTACCGAGCAGTACTTC	CASSLVVVGLYATEQYF
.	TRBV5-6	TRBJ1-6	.	TGTGCCAGCAGCCTTTACAGGGAGGGGGTCTCCTATAATTCACCCCTCCACTTT	CASSLYREGVSYNSPLHF